These T cell receptor beta chains were read from a single sample in a study of T cell changes during pregnancy in multiple sclerosis. The data were produced by immunoSEQ multiplex PCR, yet TCRdb's version contains in-frame clones alone and is incomplete. This sample has around 80,000 clones, with approximately 93% found just once. The sequences come from peripheral blood, collected in the second trimester of pregnancy. The receptor set was obtained from a female donor in good health, enrolled as a control in a pregnancy study. Both conserved end residues are part of each CDR3.

J gene | V gene | CDR3 protein
TRBJ1-4 | TRBV5-6 | CASSSGTGPYATNEKLFF
TRBJ1-4 | TRBV11-2 | CASSLSTGKEKLFF
TRBJ2-1 | TRBV6-6 | CASNYVPGGQSEQFF
TRBJ2-1 | TRBV29-1 | CSVKAEPSYNEQFF
TRBJ2-7 | TRBV7-9 | CASGQGYEQYF
TRBJ1-4 | TRBV19 | CASSPRTGGANEKLFF
TRBJ2-7 | TRBV2 | CAIGGGPYEQYF
TRBJ2-4 | TRBV6-5 | CASSPRGVENIQYF
TRBJ1-1 | TRBV5-1 | CASRPYAGSLDTEAFF
TRBJ1-1 | TRBV6-5 | CASIGTGQAFF
TRBJ2-2 | TRBV7-2 | CASRGPSGGTGELFF
TRBJ2-7 | TRBV7-2 | CASSLRGATYEQYF
TRBJ2-7 | TRBV28 | CASSFGDRGYYEQYF
TRBJ1-1 | TRBV10-3 | CAIHGGGAGTEAFF
TRBJ2-1 | TRBV27 | CASSLSLSLYNEQFF
TRBJ2-3 | TRBV11-3 | CASSLGVGTDTQYF
TRBJ2-7 | TRBV7-8 | CASSLYGRWTPNYEQYF
TRBJ2-1 | TRBV19 | CASSIRDLRGNEQFF
TRBJ1-1 | TRBV5-6 | CASSLRRGRGYTEAFF
TRBJ1-2 | TRBV7-9 | CASSPRPGTGNGYTF
TRBJ1-5 | TRBV6-5 | CASSYSRGSQPQHF
TRBJ2-1 | TRBV28 | CASSPYGTDNEQFF
TRBJ2-3 | TRBV29-1 | CSARTSGSSTDTQYF
TRBJ1-3 | TRBV2 | CASSYYRGKGNTIYF
TRBJ2-7 | TRBV28 | CASSLGEYEQYF
TRBJ2-7 | TRBV7-8 | CASSLSGSGQYF
TRBJ2-5 | TRBV2 | CASTGRARVQETQYF
TRBJ2-1 | TRBV28 | CASSFPLLMGSSYNEQFF
TRBJ2-5 | TRBV25-1 | CASSEQGSGETQYF